This T cell receptor (beta chain) originates from a study of blood T cell repertoires in COVID-19. Study details: Spain, Italy and the United States supplied samples that represented acute and convalescent COVID-19. The cDNA or gDNA used as material had been derived from T cells, B-cell-depleted T cells, or PBMCs.

This CDR3 is 15 amino acids long. Trimming shortened V by 1 base and J by 0 bases, and 9 bases separated the two germline ends. The germline V gene has CDR1 MDHEN and CDR2 SYDVKM. A few counts support this clone. Sequenced by immunoSEQ multiplex PCR; TCRdb stores in-frame clones only, minus some. The repertoire holds under 120,000 clones, with around 83% as singletons. The TCR originated in a human donor in a cohort sampled during active COVID-19. Sequencing used peripheral blood. J is TRBJ1-2 and V is TRBV28, with D uncertain. The CDR3 DNA is TGTGCCAGCAGTTTATTGCGGAGCACTAACTATGGCTACACCTTC. The encoded protein is CASSLLRSTNYGYTF.